The 8 T cell receptor beta chains below all came from one sample that was sequenced in a study of T cell changes during pregnancy in multiple sclerosis. Libraries were prepared by immunoSEQ multiplex PCR; TCRdb keeps only in-frame clonotypes and omits some of them. The table lists around 69,000 clones, approximately 92% of them singletons, with around 2% in the top ten. The sequencing used peripheral blood, collected in the third trimester of pregnancy. The source of these receptors is a female donor in good health, enrolled as a control in a pregnancy study.

The table lists this clone with a count of one. This chain connects TRBV28 to TRBJ2-7; D is undetermined. Trimming cost V 6 bases and J 1 base, with 19 bases left between them. This CDR3 region has 16 residues. Germline CDR1 reads MDHEN; CDR2 reads SYDVKM. CDR3 loop: CASSPPLRGSSYEQYF. The CDR3 region has the DNA TGTGCCAGCAGCCCCCCGTTGAGAGGATCATCCTACGAGCAGTACTTC. The full variable domain, with the rest looked up from reference TRBV28 and TRBJ2-7, is DVKVTQSSRYLVKRTGEKVFLECVQDMDHENMFWYRQDPGLGLRLIYFSYDVKMKEKGDIPEGYSVSREKKERFSLILESASTNQTSMYLCASSPPLRGSSYEQYFGPGTRLTVT.

The V and J genes are TRBV4-3 and TRBJ2-7; 13 bases fit TRBD2. The CDR3 is 15 residues long. Germline-derived CDR1 and CDR2 are LGHNA and YSLEER. Unmatched junction bases numbered 4, after V lost 4 bases and J lost 4 bases. The CDR3, as DNA: TGCGCCAGCAGCCCTGAACTAGCGGGAGGGTACGAGCAGTACTTC. Translating it yields CASSPELAGGYEQYF.

This chain links TRBV5-1 with TRBJ2-3; tentatively, D is TRBD1 (6 bases). From germline, CDR1 is SGHRS and CDR2 YFSETQ. V was shortened by 3 bases and J by 6 bases, with 11 bases between the two germline ends. There are 13 residues in the CDR3. CDR3 protein: CASSSYRADTQYF. CDR3 DNA sequence: TGCGCCAGCAGCTCTTACAGGGCTGATACGCAGTATTTT.

This clone is a singleton in its sample. The chain recombines TRBV6-5 with TRBJ2-7; D remains ambiguous. Germline V lookup: CDR1 MNHEY, CDR2 SVGAGI. V was clipped by 2 bases and J by 7 bases, with 21 bases between them. The CDR3 loop spans 16 amino acids. The DNA of the CDR3 is TGTGCCAGCAGTTACAACCCGGTCGGAGTTGCCACGGAGCAGTACTTC. This translates into CASSYNPVGVATEQYF.

This chain joins TRBV19 and TRBJ2-6, with TRBD2 as a possible D gene (5 bases). The germline CDR1 and CDR2 sequences are LNHDA and SQIVND (reference sequence). The CDR3 totals 16 residues. Trimming pared 3 bases from V and 1 base from J, leaving 10 bases between. The chain's CDR3 is CASSIALASGANVLTF. CDR3 DNA sequence: TGTGCCAGTAGTATCGCCCTAGCTTCTGGGGCCAACGTCCTGACTTTC.

This chain links TRBV27 with TRBJ1-2, with D perhaps matching TRBD1 (6 bases). The CDR3 totals 16 residues. Germline values: CDR1 MNHEY, CDR2 SMNVEV (reference sequence). Trimming stripped 4 bases from V and 5 bases from J, with 20 bases between. CDR3 sequence (DNA): TGTGCCAGCAGTTCGTACAGGGATCGGGGATATTATGGCTACACCTTC. This translates into CASSSYRDRGYYGYTF.

V usage is TRBV5-1 and J usage is TRBJ2-1, with TRBD1 identical over 10 bases. V dropped 0 bases and J dropped 6; count of bases not matched to a gene: 6. The CDR3 is 16 residues long. Germline-derived CDR1 and CDR2 are SGHRS and YFSETQ. CDR3 in amino acids: CASSLGVGQGRNEQFF. CDR3 coding DNA: TGCGCCAGCAGCTTGGGAGTGGGACAGGGGCGCAATGAGCAGTTCTTC.

V usage is TRBV6-4 and J usage is TRBJ1-2, with a weak D call TRBD1 (6 bases). V dropped 3 bases and J dropped 7 bases, with 18 bases sitting between them. Germline CDR1 and CDR2: MRHNA and SNTAGT. CDR3 size: 15 residues. The CDR3 loop is CASSEWGTGLSGYTF. CDR3 coding DNA: TGTGCCAGCAGTGAGTGGGGAACAGGGCTTTCTGGCTACACCTTC.